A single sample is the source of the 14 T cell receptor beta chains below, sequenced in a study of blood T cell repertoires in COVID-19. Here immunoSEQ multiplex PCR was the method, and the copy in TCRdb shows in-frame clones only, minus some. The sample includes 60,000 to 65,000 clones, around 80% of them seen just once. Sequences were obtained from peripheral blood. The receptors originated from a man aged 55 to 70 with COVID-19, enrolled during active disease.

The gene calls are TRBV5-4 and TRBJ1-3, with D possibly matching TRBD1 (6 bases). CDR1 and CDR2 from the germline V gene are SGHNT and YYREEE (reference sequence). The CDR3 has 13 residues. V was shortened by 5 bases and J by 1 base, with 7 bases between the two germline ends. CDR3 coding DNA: TGTGCCAGCAGTACAGGGTCTGGAAACACCATATATTTT. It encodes CASSTGSGNTIYF.

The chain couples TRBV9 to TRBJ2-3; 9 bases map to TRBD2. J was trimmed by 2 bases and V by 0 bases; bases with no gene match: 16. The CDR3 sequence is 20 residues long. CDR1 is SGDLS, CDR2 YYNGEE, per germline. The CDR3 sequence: CASSVGGWTSATGYTDTQYF. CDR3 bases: TGTGCCAGCAGCGTAGGGGGGTGGACTAGCGCGACGGGATACACAGATACGCAGTATTTT.

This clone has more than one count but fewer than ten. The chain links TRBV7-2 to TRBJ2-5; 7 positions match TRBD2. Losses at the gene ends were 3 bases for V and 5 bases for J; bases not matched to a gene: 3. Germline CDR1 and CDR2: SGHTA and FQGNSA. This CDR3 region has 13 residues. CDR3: CASSFGGGETQYF. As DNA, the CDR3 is TGTGCCAGCAGCTTTGGGGGAGGGGAGACCCAGTACTTC.

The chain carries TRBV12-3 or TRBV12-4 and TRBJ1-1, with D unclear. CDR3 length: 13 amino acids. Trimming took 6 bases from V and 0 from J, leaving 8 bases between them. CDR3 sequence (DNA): TGTGCCAGCAGGATACAAGTGAACACTGAAGCTTTCTTT. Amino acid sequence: CASRIQVNTEAFF.

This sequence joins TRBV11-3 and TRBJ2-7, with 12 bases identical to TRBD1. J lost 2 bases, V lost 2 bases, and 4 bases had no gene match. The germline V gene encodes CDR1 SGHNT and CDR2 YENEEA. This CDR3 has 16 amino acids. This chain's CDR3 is CASSLRGQGATYEQYF. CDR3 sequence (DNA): TGTGCCAGCAGCTTAAGGGGACAGGGGGCCACCTACGAGCAGTACTTC.

CDR3: CASSPRLAGNNEQFF. DNA of the CDR3: TGTGCCAGCAGCCCTCGACTAGCGGGCAACAATGAGCAGTTCTTC. V and J are TRBV9 and TRBJ2-1, with TRBD2 matching over 10 bases. The CDR3 spans 15 residues. From germline, CDR1 is SGDLS and CDR2 YYNGEE. J lost 5 bases, V lost 4 bases, and 6 bases had no gene match.

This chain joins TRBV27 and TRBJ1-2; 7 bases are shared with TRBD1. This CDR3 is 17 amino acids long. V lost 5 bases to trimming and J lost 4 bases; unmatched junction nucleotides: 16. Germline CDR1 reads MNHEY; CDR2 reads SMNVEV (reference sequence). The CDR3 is CASSPLRQGPYSYGYTF. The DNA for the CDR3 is TGTGCCAGCAGTCCCCTTCGACAGGGACCCTATTCCTATGGCTACACCTTC.

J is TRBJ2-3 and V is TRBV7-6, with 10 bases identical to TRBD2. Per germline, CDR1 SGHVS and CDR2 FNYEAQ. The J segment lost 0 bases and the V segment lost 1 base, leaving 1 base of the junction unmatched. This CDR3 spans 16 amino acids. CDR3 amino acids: CASSLGAGGSTDTQYF. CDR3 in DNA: TGTGCCAGCAGCTTAGGAGCGGGAGGGAGCACAGATACGCAGTATTTT.

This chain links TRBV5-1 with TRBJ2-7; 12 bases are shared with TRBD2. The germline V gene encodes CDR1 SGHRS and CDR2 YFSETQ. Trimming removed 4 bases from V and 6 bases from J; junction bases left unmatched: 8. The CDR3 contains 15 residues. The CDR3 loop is CASSELAGGPIEQYF. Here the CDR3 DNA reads TGCGCCAGCAGCGAGCTAGCGGGGGGGCCGATCGAGCAGTACTTC.

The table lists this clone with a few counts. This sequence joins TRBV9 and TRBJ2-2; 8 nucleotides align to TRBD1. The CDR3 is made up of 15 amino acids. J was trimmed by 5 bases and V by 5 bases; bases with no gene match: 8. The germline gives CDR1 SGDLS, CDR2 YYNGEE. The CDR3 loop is CASSSGQGWTGELFF. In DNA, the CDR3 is TGTGCCAGCAGTTCTGGACAGGGATGGACCGGGGAGCTGTTTTTT.

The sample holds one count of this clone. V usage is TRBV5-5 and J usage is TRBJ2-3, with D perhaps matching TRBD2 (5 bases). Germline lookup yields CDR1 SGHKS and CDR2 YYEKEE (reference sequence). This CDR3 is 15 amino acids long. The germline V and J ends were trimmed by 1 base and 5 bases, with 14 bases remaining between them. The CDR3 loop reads CASSLTGLREDTQYF. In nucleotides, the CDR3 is TGTGCCAGCAGCTTGACGGGTCTCCGGGAAGATACGCAGTATTTT.

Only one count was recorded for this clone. This CDR3 is CASSFGGYEQYF. The CDR3 DNA reads as TGTGCCAGCAGCTTCGGGGGCTACGAGCAGTACTTC. The chain is built from TRBV5-4 and TRBJ2-7; a weak D match, TRBD2 (6 bases). The germline V gene has CDR1 SGHNT and CDR2 YYREEE (reference sequence). The CDR3 has 12 residues. V gave up 2 bases and J gave up 3 bases, with 6 bases separating them.

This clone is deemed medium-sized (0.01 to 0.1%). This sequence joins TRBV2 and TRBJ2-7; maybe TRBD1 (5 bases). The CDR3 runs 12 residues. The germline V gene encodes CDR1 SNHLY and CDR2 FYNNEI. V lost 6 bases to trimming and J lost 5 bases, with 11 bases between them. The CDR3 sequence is CASRTAGHEQYF. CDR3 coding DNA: TGTGCCAGCAGGACAGCAGGCCACGAGCAGTACTTC.

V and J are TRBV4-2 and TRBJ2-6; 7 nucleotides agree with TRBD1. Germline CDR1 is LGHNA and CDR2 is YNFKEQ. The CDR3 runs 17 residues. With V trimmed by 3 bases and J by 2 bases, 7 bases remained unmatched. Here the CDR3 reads CASSQGEGATGANVLTF. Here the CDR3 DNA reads TGTGCCAGCAGCCAGGGAGAGGGGGCAACTGGGGCCAACGTCCTGACTTTC.